The 4 T cell receptor beta chains presented below share a single source sample, sequenced in a study of T cell repertoires in ileal Crohn's disease. Clones were read by immunoSEQ multiplex PCR, and TCRdb kept only the in-frame ones, dropping some. The sample yields around 15,000 clones, over 65% seen once. Input material: ileal tissue. The receptors here all came from an adult with Crohn's disease.

The V call is TRBV9, the J call TRBJ1-2, with TRBD1 matching over 9 bases. J was trimmed by 6 bases and V by 2 bases; bases with no gene match: 11. The CDR3 spans 16 residues. CDR1 is SGDLS and CDR2 is YYNGEE in the germline V gene. CDR3 protein: CASSVSVGQGENGYTF. DNA of the CDR3: TGTGCCAGCAGCGTTTCGGTGGGACAGGGCGAGAATGGCTACACCTTC.

The chain employs TRBV7-9 and TRBJ1-2, with TRBD1 identical over 7 bases. The length of the CDR3 is 19 residues. The germline V gene has CDR1 SEHNR and CDR2 FQNEAQ (reference sequence). Germline trimming cut 1 base from V and 6 bases from J; bases unmatched to any gene: 20. CDR3 DNA sequence: TGTGCCAGCAGCTTAGGTGTACCTACCAGGGGGAACAATATGGATGGCTACACCTTC. It codes for CASSLGVPTRGNNMDGYTF.

The rearrangement uses TRBV15 and TRBJ1-6; D unresolved. CDR1 and CDR2 from the germline V gene are LNHNV and YYDKDF (reference sequence). CDR3 length: 14 residues. Between the trimmed V and J ends, which lost 0 bases and 6 bases, there was a span of 6 bases. The CDR3 here is CATSRDGGNSPLHF. In DNA, the CDR3 is TGTGCCACCAGCAGAGATGGAGGTAATTCACCCCTCCACTTT. Drawing the rest from reference TRBV15 and TRBJ1-6, the complete variable domain is DAMVIQNPRYQVTQFGKPVTLSCSQTLNHNVMYWYQQKSSQAPKLLFHYYDKDFNNEADTPDNFQSRRPNTSFCFLDIRSPGLGDTAMYLCATSRDGGNSPLHFGNGTRLTVT.

V is TRBV4-3 and J is TRBJ2-3, with 12 bases that match TRBD1. After removal of 2 bases from V and 0 bases from J, the junction contained 9 bases not matched to a gene. The CDR3 consists of 19 residues. Looked up from germline, CDR1 is LGHNA and CDR2 is YSLEER. The CDR3 sequence is CASSQQPPGQGASTDTQYF. In DNA, the CDR3 is TGCGCCAGCAGCCAACAACCTCCGGGACAGGGGGCTAGCACAGATACGCAGTATTTT.